These T cell receptor beta chains were read from a single sample in a study of shared clonotypes between healthy human individuals. Sequencing was performed with immunoSEQ multiplex PCR; in TCRdb, only in-frame clones are kept and a portion is missing. This sample has 1.4 million or so clones; less than 99% occur once, and the top ten carry approximately 0.4%. Sequenced sample: naive CD4+ T cells sorted from blood. The receptor source for this set is a man aged 30-40 years in good health. Each CDR3 is given with its conserved first and last residue. D genes are given only for firm matches. Clone sizes are given selectively: once, few, many, or a class where the clone is expanded.

v_gene: TRBV27; len: 13; d_gene: -; abundance: -; j_gene: TRBJ2-7; CDR3nt: TGTGCCAGCAGTTTTGGAGGATACTACGAGCAGTACTTC; CDR3aa: CASSFGGYYEQYF
v_gene: TRBV7-2; len: 13; d_gene: -; abundance: -; j_gene: TRBJ1-2; CDR3nt: TGTGCCAGCAGCCAAAGTCCAGGGTGGGGCTACACCTTC; CDR3aa: CASSQSPGWGYTF
v_gene: TRBV7-2; len: 15; d_gene: -; abundance: -; j_gene: TRBJ1-5; CDR3nt: TGTGCCAGCAGCTTAGCTGGGATCAGCAATCAGCCCCAGCATTTT; CDR3aa: CASSLAGISNQPQHF
v_gene: TRBV6-6; len: 13; d_gene: -; abundance: once; j_gene: TRBJ1-1; CDR3nt: TGTGCGATTAACACGGGGGTCGGAACTGAAGCTTTCTTT; CDR3aa: CAINTGVGTEAFF
v_gene: TRBV7-2; len: 15; d_gene: -; abundance: -; j_gene: TRBJ2-5; CDR3nt: TGTGCCAGCAGACGGTTAGGGCAGGGGCAGGAGACCCAGTACTTC; CDR3aa: CASRRLGQGQETQYF
v_gene: TRBV25-1; len: 13; d_gene: TRBD1; abundance: -; j_gene: TRBJ2-3; CDR3nt: TGTGCCAGCAGTCGCCAGGGGGCAGATACGCAGTATTTT; CDR3aa: CASSRQGADTQYF
v_gene: TRBV10-2; len: 18; d_gene: TRBD2; abundance: -; j_gene: TRBJ2-2; CDR3nt: TGCGCCAGCAGTGAAAGGCTAGCGGGAGGGCTAGGCACCGGGGAGCTGTTTTTT; CDR3aa: CASSERLAGGLGTGELFF
v_gene: TRBV19; len: 13; d_gene: TRBD1; abundance: -; j_gene: TRBJ1-5; CDR3nt: TGTGCCAGCGGGACAGGGAATAATCAGCCCCAGCATTTT; CDR3aa: CASGTGNNQPQHF
v_gene: TRBV30; len: 15; d_gene: -; abundance: -; j_gene: TRBJ2-2; CDR3nt: TGTGCCTGGAGTAAAGTTGGAGGGAACACCGGGGAGCTGTTTTTT; CDR3aa: CAWSKVGGNTGELFF
v_gene: TRBV4-3; len: 15; d_gene: TRBD1; abundance: -; j_gene: TRBJ1-4; CDR3nt: TGCGCCAGCAGCCAAAGGACAGGGGTAGGGGAAAAACTGTTTTTT; CDR3aa: CASSQRTGVGEKLFF
v_gene: TRBV5-4; len: 14; d_gene: -; abundance: -; j_gene: TRBJ2-6; CDR3nt: TGTGCCAGCAGCTTGGAGGGCGGGGCCAACGTCCTGACTTTC; CDR3aa: CASSLEGGANVLTF
v_gene: TRBV5-1; len: 11; d_gene: -; abundance: -; j_gene: TRBJ2-1; CDR3nt: TGCGCCAGCGGGGTAGTCGGTGAGCAGTTCTTC; CDR3aa: CASGVVGEQFF
v_gene: TRBV5-4; len: 14; d_gene: TRBD2; abundance: -; j_gene: TRBJ2-5; CDR3nt: TGTGCCAGCACCCTGGCGGCGGCGGGGGGGACCCAGTACTTC; CDR3aa: CASTLAAAGGTQYF
v_gene: TRBV29-1; len: 19; d_gene: TRBD2; abundance: -; j_gene: TRBJ2-1; CDR3nt: TGCAGCGTTCCGGGAGATGGTGGCGGGAGCACCCTCTCCTACAATGAGCAGTTCTTC; CDR3aa: CSVPGDGGGSTLSYNEQFF
v_gene: TRBV9; len: 14; d_gene: TRBD2; abundance: -; j_gene: TRBJ2-7; CDR3nt: TGTGCCAGCAGCGTTACGGGAGGATCCTACGAGCAGTACTTC; CDR3aa: CASSVTGGSYEQYF
v_gene: TRBV7-9; len: 14; d_gene: TRBD1; abundance: -; j_gene: TRBJ1-4; CDR3nt: TGTGCCAGCAGCTTTAGGGACAGAAATGAAAAACTGTTTTTT; CDR3aa: CASSFRDRNEKLFF
v_gene: TRBV5-1; len: 15; d_gene: TRBD1; abundance: -; j_gene: TRBJ2-5; CDR3nt: TGCGCCAGCAGCGGACAGACAGGGGGCGGTGAGACCCAGTACTTC; CDR3aa: CASSGQTGGGETQYF
v_gene: TRBV9; len: 15; d_gene: TRBD1; abundance: -; j_gene: TRBJ2-5; CDR3nt: TGTGCCAGCAGCGTAGGACAGGGTTGGTCCAAGACCCAGTACTTC; CDR3aa: CASSVGQGWSKTQYF
v_gene: TRBV25-1; len: 13; d_gene: -; abundance: -; j_gene: TRBJ2-1; CDR3nt: TGTGCCAGCAGTGAACGGGGTTACAATGAGCAGTTCTTC; CDR3aa: CASSERGYNEQFF
v_gene: TRBV5-1; len: 14; d_gene: -; abundance: -; j_gene: TRBJ1-2; CDR3nt: TGCGCCAGCAGCTTGGACGGCGCTAACTATGGCTACACCTTC; CDR3aa: CASSLDGANYGYTF
v_gene: TRBV25-1; len: 12; d_gene: -; abundance: -; j_gene: TRBJ2-2; CDR3nt: TGTGCCAGCAGGGGGAACACCGGGGAGCTGTTTTTT; CDR3aa: CASRGNTGELFF
v_gene: TRBV6-5; len: 13; d_gene: -; abundance: few; j_gene: TRBJ1-5; CDR3nt: TGTGCCAGCAGTTACGATAGCAATCAGCCCCAGCATTTT; CDR3aa: CASSYDSNQPQHF
v_gene: TRBV6-5; len: 15; d_gene: -; abundance: -; j_gene: TRBJ2-6; CDR3nt: TGTGCCAGCAATTCAAAGGCCGCTGGGGCCAACGTCCTGACTTTC; CDR3aa: CASNSKAAGANVLTF
v_gene: TRBV7-9; len: 13; d_gene: TRBD1; abundance: once; j_gene: TRBJ1-2; CDR3nt: TGTGCCAGCAGCCCCCGACAGGGGGGTGGCTACACCTTC; CDR3aa: CASSPRQGGGYTF
v_gene: TRBV5-1; len: 18; d_gene: TRBD1; abundance: once; j_gene: TRBJ2-6; CDR3nt: TGCGCCAGCAGTTTAAGACAGGGGGCAAAAACTGGGGCCAACGTCCTGACTTTC; CDR3aa: CASSLRQGAKTGANVLTF
v_gene: TRBV18; len: 15; d_gene: TRBD1; abundance: -; j_gene: TRBJ2-7; CDR3nt: TGTGCCAGCTCACCCGGGACAGGGGGCCTCAACGAGCAGTACTTC; CDR3aa: CASSPGTGGLNEQYF
v_gene: TRBV15; len: 15; d_gene: TRBD2; abundance: once; j_gene: TRBJ2-7; CDR3nt: TGTGCCACCAGCAGAGGACTAGCGGGAGAGCACGAGCAGTACTTC; CDR3aa: CATSRGLAGEHEQYF
v_gene: TRBV4-1; len: 18; d_gene: -; abundance: -; j_gene: TRBJ2-3; CDR3nt: TGCGCCAGCAGCCAAGACGATCGCGGTCCGGGATTGACAGATACGCAGTATTTT; CDR3aa: CASSQDDRGPGLTDTQYF
v_gene: TRBV2; len: 12; d_gene: -; abundance: -; j_gene: TRBJ1-4; CDR3nt: TGTGCCAGCACCGGACTAGACGAAAAACTGTTTTTT; CDR3aa: CASTGLDEKLFF
v_gene: TRBV29-1; len: 10; d_gene: -; abundance: once; j_gene: TRBJ1-2; CDR3nt: TGCAGCGTTGTGGAAAACGGCTACACCTTC; CDR3aa: CSVVENGYTF
v_gene: TRBV7-2; len: 15; d_gene: -; abundance: -; j_gene: TRBJ2-3; CDR3nt: TGTGCCAGCAGCGCAGACAGGCACGGAGCGGATACGCAGTATTTT; CDR3aa: CASSADRHGADTQYF
v_gene: TRBV5-1; len: 17; d_gene: -; abundance: -; j_gene: TRBJ2-3; CDR3nt: TGCGCCAGCAGCTTGGGTGGGACGGGTAGGAGCGCAGATACGCAGTATTTT; CDR3aa: CASSLGGTGRSADTQYF
v_gene: TRBV18; len: 16; d_gene: -; abundance: -; j_gene: TRBJ2-2; CDR3nt: TGTGCCAGCTCACCACTGTCAGGGTCGAGCACCGGGGAGCTGTTTTTT; CDR3aa: CASSPLSGSSTGELFF
v_gene: TRBV18; len: 17; d_gene: TRBD2; abundance: -; j_gene: TRBJ2-3; CDR3nt: TGTGCCAGCTCACCACCCGTCGGGACTAGGGGCACAGATACGCAGTATTTT; CDR3aa: CASSPPVGTRGTDTQYF
v_gene: TRBV7-2; len: 16; d_gene: TRBD2; abundance: -; j_gene: TRBJ2-5; CDR3nt: TGTGCCAGCAGCTTAGCCAGCGGGAGGGCGGGGGAGACCCAGTACTTC; CDR3aa: CASSLASGRAGETQYF
v_gene: TRBV6-4; len: 15; d_gene: TRBD2; abundance: -; j_gene: TRBJ2-1; CDR3nt: TGTGCCAGCAGTGCACTAGCGGGAGCCAACAATGAGCAGTTCTTC; CDR3aa: CASSALAGANNEQFF
v_gene: TRBV5-1; len: 16; d_gene: TRBD1; abundance: -; j_gene: TRBJ2-1; CDR3nt: TGCGCCAGCAGCTTGGAAACGGCGGACAGGGGGCATGAGCAGTTCTTC; CDR3aa: CASSLETADRGHEQFF
v_gene: TRBV27; len: 15; d_gene: -; abundance: once; j_gene: TRBJ2-1; CDR3nt: TGTGCCAGCAGTCCCAGGGACCATTCCTACAATGAGCAGTTCTTC; CDR3aa: CASSPRDHSYNEQFF
v_gene: TRBV5-4; len: 12; d_gene: TRBD1; abundance: -; j_gene: TRBJ1-1; CDR3nt: TGTGCCAGCAGTAGACAGGGGGGTACGGCTTTCTTT; CDR3aa: CASSRQGGTAFF
v_gene: TRBV10-1; len: 18; d_gene: TRBD2; abundance: -; j_gene: TRBJ2-4; CDR3nt: TGCGCCAGCAGTGAGTCGGGGACTAGCGGGAGATTGGAAAACATTCAGTACTTC; CDR3aa: CASSESGTSGRLENIQYF